The 5 T cell receptor beta chains in this list originate from one sample, sequenced in a study of T-cell reconstitution after alpha-beta-depleted transplantation in children. Researchers prepared the TCRbeta library using unique molecular identifiers, the study reports. In TCRdb, the PCR reads were re-called with MiXCR into one record per CDR3 protein. The data contain roughly 590,000 distinct CDR3 sequences, roughly 17% of them singletons. Sequenced material: PBMCs from the stem cell graft donor, taken from the stem cell graft. Receptors were obtained from a human donor who donated a stem cell graft to a child with acute myeloid leukemia.

The rearrangement joins TRBV20-1 to TRBJ2-7; TRBD1 agrees at 8 bases. CDR1 DFQATT and CDR2 SNEGSKA come from the germline V gene (reference sequence). The CDR3 contains 13 residues. V dropped 6 bases and J dropped 5; count of bases not matched to a gene: 9. Written as DNA, the CDR3 is TGCAGTGCGGCGACAGGGGTACGAAACGAGCAGTACGTC. Residues: CSAATGVRNEQYV.

This clonotype came up many times. CDR3 protein: CAAKPGVLNTGELFF. Here the CDR3 DNA reads TGTGCTGCTAAGCCCGGGGTACTGAACACCGGGGAGCTGTTTTTT. This sequence joins TRBV4-2 and TRBJ2-2; weak D call: TRBD2 (5 bases). CDR3 length equals 15 residues. Per the germline V gene, CDR1 is LGHNA and CDR2 is YNFKEQ.

This rearrangement joins TRBV7-8 to TRBJ2-1; no clear D. Between the trimmed V and J ends, which lost 5 bases and 6 bases, there was a span of 14 bases. The CDR3 extends over 14 amino acids. CDR1 and CDR2 (germline): SGHVS, FQNEAQ. CDR3 in DNA: TGTGCCAGCAGCCCGCCCGGTCCCCTCAATGAGCAGTTCTTC. Translated: CASSPPGPLNEQFF. The whole variable domain, remainder taken from reference TRBV7-8 and TRBJ2-1, is GAGVSQSPRYKVAKRGQDVALRCDPISGHVSLFWYQQALGQGPEFLTYFQNEAQLDKSGLPSDRFFAERPEGSVSTLKIQRTQQEDSAVYLCASSPPGPLNEQFFGPGTRLTVL.

This clonotype has a count of ten or more. The chain recombines TRBV20-1 with TRBJ2-3, with a tentative D call TRBD1 (6 bases). Germline V gene sequence: CDR1 DFQATT, CDR2 SNEGSKA (reference sequence). V lost 0 bases, J lost 5 bases, and 18 bases lay in between. The CDR3 covers 16 residues. For the CDR3, the DNA is TGCAGTGCTAGAGATCGGATGGGGGCTTGGGGAGATACGCAGTATTTT. It specifies CSARDRMGAWGDTQYF.

In this sample, this clonotype turned up many times. The chain has TRBV6-5 and TRBJ2-1; D ambiguous. Trimming removed 7 bases from V and 4 bases from J, with 14 bases in between. The CDR3 loop spans 14 amino acids. Germline V lookup: CDR1 MNHEY, CDR2 SVGAGI. DNA of the CDR3: TGTGCCAGCAAGGACGTCTCCGTATACAATGAGCAGTTCTTC. It yields the protein CASKDVSVYNEQFF.